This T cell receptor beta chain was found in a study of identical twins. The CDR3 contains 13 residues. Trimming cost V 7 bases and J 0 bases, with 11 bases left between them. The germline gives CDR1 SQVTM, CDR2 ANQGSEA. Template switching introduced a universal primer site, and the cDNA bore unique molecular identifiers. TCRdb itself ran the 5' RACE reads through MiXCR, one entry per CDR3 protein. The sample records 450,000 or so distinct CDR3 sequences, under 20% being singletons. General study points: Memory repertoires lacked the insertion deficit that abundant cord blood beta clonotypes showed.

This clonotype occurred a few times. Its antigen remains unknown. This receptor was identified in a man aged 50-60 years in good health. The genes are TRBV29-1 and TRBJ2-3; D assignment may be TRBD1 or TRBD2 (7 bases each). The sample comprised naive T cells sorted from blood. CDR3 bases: TGCAGCGCCCAGGGGGGGAGCACAGATACGCAGTATTTT. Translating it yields CSAQGGSTDTQYF.